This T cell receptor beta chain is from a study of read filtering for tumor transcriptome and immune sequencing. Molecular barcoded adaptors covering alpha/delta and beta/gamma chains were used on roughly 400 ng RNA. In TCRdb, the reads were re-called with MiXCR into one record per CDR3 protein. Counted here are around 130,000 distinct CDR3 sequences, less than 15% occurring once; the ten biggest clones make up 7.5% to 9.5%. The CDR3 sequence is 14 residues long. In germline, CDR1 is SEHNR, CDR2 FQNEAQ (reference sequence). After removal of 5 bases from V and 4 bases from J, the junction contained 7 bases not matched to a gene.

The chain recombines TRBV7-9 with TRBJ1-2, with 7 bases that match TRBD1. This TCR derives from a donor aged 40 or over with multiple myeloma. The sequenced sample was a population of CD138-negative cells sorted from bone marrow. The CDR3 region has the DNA TGTGCCAGCAGCCCTCGACAGGGCTTCTATGGCTACACCTTC. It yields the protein CASSPRQGFYGYTF. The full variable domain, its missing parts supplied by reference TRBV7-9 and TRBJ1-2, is DTGVSQNPRHKITKRGQNVTFRCDPISEHNRLYWYRQTLGQGPEFLTYFQNEAQLEKSRLLSDRFSAERPKGSFSTLEIQRTEQGDSAMYLCASSPRQGFYGYTFGSGTRLTVV.